These 6 T cell receptor beta chains share one sample of origin, sequenced in a study of OX40 agonist ivuxolimab in advanced cancers. The table came from immunoSEQ multiplex PCR; TCRdb's copy has only in-frame clones and leaves some out. The repertoire holds 30,000 to 40,000 clones, roughly nine tenths seen once, with about 28% in the top ten. This sample comprised CD4+ or CD8+ T cells sorted from blood, obtained in a trial of the OX40 agonist ivuxolimab. The receptors here all came from an adult with an advanced solid tumor such as melanoma, head and neck, liver or kidney cancer.

The chain uses TRBV14 and TRBJ2-2, with unresolved D. The CDR3 is made up of 15 amino acids. Germline assignment: CDR1 SGHDN and CDR2 FVKESK. Deletions cut 4 bases from V and 0 bases from J, with 9 bases between. In DNA form, the CDR3 reads TGTGCCAGCAGCCTCCTTTACGCGAACACCGGGGAGCTGTTTTTT. This encodes CASSLLYANTGELFF.

The V gene is TRBV27, the J gene TRBJ1-5; no clear D. This CDR3 is built from 15 residues. The V end lost 0 bases, the J end lost 4 bases, and 10 bases lay between the germline ends. Germline values: CDR1 MNHEY, CDR2 SMNVEV (reference sequence). CDR3 nucleotides: TGTGCCAGCAGTTTATCTGGCGCAAGTAATCAGCCCCAGCATTTT. Its protein is CASSLSGASNQPQHF.

This sequence joins TRBV18 and TRBJ1-2; D perhaps matches TRBD1 (6 bases). The CDR3 is made up of 13 amino acids. Per germline, CDR1 KGHSH and CDR2 LQKENI. Trimming cost V 0 bases and J 4 bases, with 6 bases left between them. This CDR3 is CASSPPGGYGYTF. The CDR3, as DNA: TGTGCCAGCTCACCACCAGGGGGCTATGGCTACACCTTC.

J is TRBJ2-5 and V is TRBV5-4; 10 bases agree with TRBD2. The trim removed 2 bases at V and 2 bases at J, leaving 9 bases unmatched. The CDR3 loop spans 17 amino acids. The germline CDR1 and CDR2 sequences are SGHNT and YYREEE (reference sequence). CDR3 bases: TGTGCCAGCAGCTTCTTAACTAGCGGGACGGGACAAGAGACCCAGTACTTC. Translating gives CASSFLTSGTGQETQYF.

The chain carries TRBV30 and TRBJ2-5; no reliable D call. The V end was cut by 8 bases, the J end by 9 bases, with 28 bases between. This CDR3 spans 15 amino acids. CDR1 and CDR2 (germline): GTSNPN, SVGIG (reference sequence). The CDR3 is CALDLPSELRTAQYF. Here the CDR3 DNA reads TGTGCCCTGGATCTCCCGTCCGAGCTGCGTACGGCCCAGTACTTC.

V usage is TRBV27 and J usage is TRBJ1-1; D unresolved. This CDR3 comprises 11 residues. The germline V and J ends were trimmed by 7 bases and 5 bases, with 8 bases remaining between them. Germline CDR1 and CDR2: MNHEY and SMNVEV (reference sequence). The chain's CDR3 is CASIVGTEAFF. CDR3 in DNA: TGTGCCAGCATAGTTGGTACTGAAGCTTTCTTT.